The clone carrying this T cell receptor beta chain turned up a few times. The repertoire was sequenced with immunoSEQ multiplex PCR; TCRdb's copy has only in-frame clones and lacks some. The sample lists 150,000 to 190,000 clones; under 90% were seen once. Germline V gives CDR1 SGHRS, CDR2 YFSETQ. Unmatched junction bases numbered 8, after V lost 6 bases and J lost 0 bases. CDR3 size: 15 residues. The source of the sample is a study of blood T cell repertoires in COVID-19. Study-wide background: From the United States, Italy and Spain came samples of acute and convalescent COVID-19. T cells, B-cell-depleted T cells, or PBMCs supplied cDNA or gDNA.

V and J are TRBV5-1 and TRBJ2-5; 7 bases are a match to TRBD1. What was sequenced was peripheral blood. The sequence came from a man in his 60s with acute or convalescent COVID-19. In nucleotides, the CDR3 is TGCGCCAGCACTACAGGGGCCGCATACCAAGAGACCCAGTACTTC. Amino acids: CASTTGAAYQETQYF.